These T cell receptor beta chains were read from a single sample in a study of T-cell memory formation after mild COVID-19. Each CDR3 protein gets one entry after TCRdb re-called the 5' RACE reads with MiXCR. The sample lists about 130,000 distinct CDR3 sequences, approximately 17% seen once, with roughly 5.2% in the top ten. The sequenced sample consisted of PBMCs or a T cell subset sorted from them (not recorded which). Every receptor here comes from a man between 18 and 35 years old who had mild COVID-19 (a few samples of this study predate the infection). Cell type and time point are not known. The CDR3 runs from the conserved cysteine through the conserved F or W. Fields, in order: CDR3 DNA, CDR3 protein, V gene, D gene, clone size, J gene. D genes are given only for firm matches. The size entry is marked missing in some rows and otherwise reads once, few, many or a size class.

CDR3nt: TGCGCCAGCAGCTTGGATACGGGGGCGGGTGGCTACACCTTC
CDR3aa: CASSLDTGAGGYTF
v_gene: TRBV5-1
d_gene: -
abundance: -
j_gene: TRBJ1-2

CDR3nt: TGCGCCAGCAGCTTGGAGTCGGGTTCCTATCAGCCCCAGCATTTT
CDR3aa: CASSLESGSYQPQHF
v_gene: TRBV5-1
d_gene: -
abundance: -
j_gene: TRBJ1-5

CDR3nt: TGTGCCAGCAGCTTAACGGGGGGCCAGGGCGGGGAGCTGTTTTTT
CDR3aa: CASSLTGGQGGELFF
v_gene: TRBV7-3
d_gene: -
abundance: -
j_gene: TRBJ2-2

CDR3nt: TGCGCCAGCAGCCAAGAGAGGTACCAAGAGACCCAGTACTTC
CDR3aa: CASSQERYQETQYF
v_gene: TRBV4-3
d_gene: -
abundance: few
j_gene: TRBJ2-5

CDR3nt: TGTGCCAGCAGTTTAGTGGGTCGTGGAGAAAAACTGTTTTTT
CDR3aa: CASSLVGRGEKLFF
v_gene: TRBV12-3/TRBV12-4
d_gene: -
abundance: few
j_gene: TRBJ1-4

CDR3nt: TGTGCCAGCAGCGTAGGGGGAGGTTCAGATACGCAGTATTTT
CDR3aa: CASSVGGGSDTQYF
v_gene: TRBV9
d_gene: -
abundance: -
j_gene: TRBJ2-3

CDR3nt: TGTGCCACCCGTAGGAACACTGAAGCTTTCTTT
CDR3aa: CATRRNTEAFF
v_gene: TRBV11-2
d_gene: -
abundance: -
j_gene: TRBJ1-1

CDR3nt: TGCGCCAGCAGCCAAGGGCGGCTAGCAGATACGCAGTATTTT
CDR3aa: CASSQGRLADTQYF
v_gene: TRBV4-3
d_gene: -
abundance: few
j_gene: TRBJ2-3

CDR3nt: TGTGCCAGCAGTTACAGGGCCTACTACGAGCAGTACTTC
CDR3aa: CASSYRAYYEQYF
v_gene: TRBV6-2/TRBV6-3
d_gene: -
abundance: few
j_gene: TRBJ2-7

CDR3nt: TGTGCCAGCAGCCCCGGGGCGGGTCCCTACAATGAGCAGTTCTTC
CDR3aa: CASSPGAGPYNEQFF
v_gene: TRBV7-3
d_gene: -
abundance: few
j_gene: TRBJ2-1

CDR3nt: TGTGCCAGCAGTTTTTCTCAGAGGTACAATGAGCAGTTCTTC
CDR3aa: CASSFSQRYNEQFF
v_gene: TRBV12-3/TRBV12-4
d_gene: -
abundance: few
j_gene: TRBJ2-1

CDR3nt: TGTGCCAGCAGCCAATCTCACAGGGGAAGACTGTTCTTC
CDR3aa: CASSQSHRGRLFF
v_gene: TRBV3-1
d_gene: TRBD1
abundance: few
j_gene: TRBJ2-1

CDR3nt: TGTGCCAGCAGCAGGGGGCTTTCTGGAAACACCATATATTTT
CDR3aa: CASSRGLSGNTIYF
v_gene: TRBV7-2
d_gene: TRBD1
abundance: few
j_gene: TRBJ1-3

CDR3nt: TGTGCCAGCAGCTTAAGTACGCTGGATCACCTTGGGCAGTATTTT
CDR3aa: CASSLSTLDHLGQYF
v_gene: TRBV7-9
d_gene: -
abundance: -
j_gene: TRBJ2-3

CDR3nt: TGTGCCAGCAGCCAGGGACACCCTCCTCACTACGAGCAGTACTTC
CDR3aa: CASSQGHPPHYEQYF
v_gene: TRBV7-8
d_gene: -
abundance: -
j_gene: TRBJ2-7

CDR3nt: TGTGCCAGCAGTTCAGGACCGGGAGTATACGAGCAGTACTTC
CDR3aa: CASSSGPGVYEQYF
v_gene: TRBV7-2
d_gene: -
abundance: few
j_gene: TRBJ2-7

CDR3nt: TGTGCCAGCAGCTCGGGGCCGGGACTAGCGGGGGATACCCGGGGTACGCAGTATTTT
CDR3aa: CASSSGPGLAGDTRGTQYF
v_gene: TRBV7-3
d_gene: TRBD2
abundance: few
j_gene: TRBJ2-3

CDR3nt: TGTGCCAGCAGCCAGGGCGCTCAGCCCCAGCATTTT
CDR3aa: CASSQGAQPQHF
v_gene: TRBV16
d_gene: -
abundance: -
j_gene: TRBJ1-5

CDR3nt: TGTGCCAGCACCACTTCGGACGGACAACGAGGAGGCACTGAAGCTTTCTTT
CDR3aa: CASTTSDGQRGGTEAFF
v_gene: TRBV7-9
d_gene: -
abundance: -
j_gene: TRBJ1-1

CDR3nt: TGTGCCAGCAGCCGTCTCATCACAGATACGCAGTATTTT
CDR3aa: CASSRLITDTQYF
v_gene: TRBV7-2
d_gene: -
abundance: many
j_gene: TRBJ2-3

CDR3nt: TGTGCCTGGAGCGCAGGGGAAGGATCCCTCCACTTT
CDR3aa: CAWSAGEGSLHF
v_gene: TRBV30
d_gene: -
abundance: few
j_gene: TRBJ1-6

CDR3nt: TGTGCCAGCAGCTTCGGACTAGCGGGGGCTTGGGAGCAGTTCTTC
CDR3aa: CASSFGLAGAWEQFF
v_gene: TRBV3-1
d_gene: TRBD2
abundance: -
j_gene: TRBJ2-1

CDR3nt: TGCAGTGCTACGAGCAATGAGCAGTTCTTC
CDR3aa: CSATSNEQFF
v_gene: TRBV20-1
d_gene: -
abundance: many
j_gene: TRBJ2-1

CDR3nt: TGTGCCAGCAGTGGGAACCTCGGGACAGGAGGATCACCCCTCCACTTT
CDR3aa: CASSGNLGTGGSPLHF
v_gene: TRBV6-2/TRBV6-3
d_gene: TRBD1
abundance: few
j_gene: TRBJ1-6

CDR3nt: TGTGCCAGCAGCTTAGCTCGTCAGCCCCAGCATTTT
CDR3aa: CASSLARQPQHF
v_gene: TRBV7-2
d_gene: -
abundance: few
j_gene: TRBJ1-5

CDR3nt: TGTGCCAGCAGCTCGGACTATGTGAGCTCCTACGAGCAGTACTTC
CDR3aa: CASSSDYVSSYEQYF
v_gene: TRBV7-6
d_gene: -
abundance: few
j_gene: TRBJ2-7

CDR3nt: TGTGCCAGCAGTTCCATGTTAAACACCATATATTTT
CDR3aa: CASSSMLNTIYF
v_gene: TRBV28
d_gene: -
abundance: few
j_gene: TRBJ1-3

CDR3nt: TGCGCCAGCAGCGTGGGGGAGGAGGAAAAACTGTTTTTT
CDR3aa: CASSVGEEEKLFF
v_gene: TRBV5-1
d_gene: -
abundance: -
j_gene: TRBJ1-4

CDR3nt: TGCGCCAGCAGCCCATCGACAGACGCTTTCACAGATACGCAGTATTTT
CDR3aa: CASSPSTDAFTDTQYF
v_gene: TRBV5-1
d_gene: -
abundance: few
j_gene: TRBJ2-3

CDR3nt: TGTGCCAGCAGCCAAGATTGGGGACTAGCGGGGCGCAATGAGCAGTTCTTC
CDR3aa: CASSQDWGLAGRNEQFF
v_gene: TRBV4-2
d_gene: TRBD2
abundance: few
j_gene: TRBJ2-1

CDR3nt: TGTGCCAGCAGCTTTGGGGGGGACCAAGAGACCCAGTACTTC
CDR3aa: CASSFGGDQETQYF
v_gene: TRBV7-8
d_gene: TRBD2
abundance: few
j_gene: TRBJ2-5

CDR3nt: TGCGCCAGCCATAAGGGAAGGCGGGGGGCCCAGGTGAACACCGGGGAGCTGTTTTTT
CDR3aa: CASHKGRRGAQVNTGELFF
v_gene: TRBV10-2
d_gene: TRBD2
abundance: -
j_gene: TRBJ2-2

CDR3nt: TGTGCCAGCAGCCCCTGGACAGGGAGCACAGATACGCAGTATTTT
CDR3aa: CASSPWTGSTDTQYF
v_gene: TRBV12-3/TRBV12-4
d_gene: TRBD1
abundance: -
j_gene: TRBJ2-3

CDR3nt: TGCGCCAGCAGCCCTCTTATATCGAAGGGGCTGACTGAAGCTTTCTTT
CDR3aa: CASSPLISKGLTEAFF
v_gene: TRBV5-1
d_gene: -
abundance: few
j_gene: TRBJ1-1

CDR3nt: TGTGCCAGCAATAAGGACAACTATGGCTACACCTTC
CDR3aa: CASNKDNYGYTF
v_gene: TRBV12-3/TRBV12-4
d_gene: -
abundance: -
j_gene: TRBJ1-2

CDR3nt: TGCGCCAGCAGCCAAGATAACCGGTACGAGCAGTACTTC
CDR3aa: CASSQDNRYEQYF
v_gene: TRBV4-3
d_gene: -
abundance: few
j_gene: TRBJ2-7

CDR3nt: TGTGCCAGCAGCCCGATCAGGAACACCGGGGAGCTGTTTTTT
CDR3aa: CASSPIRNTGELFF
v_gene: TRBV7-8
d_gene: -
abundance: few
j_gene: TRBJ2-2

CDR3nt: TGTGCCAGCAGCTTCGACAGGGAGGTCGGCTACACCTTC
CDR3aa: CASSFDREVGYTF
v_gene: TRBV11-2
d_gene: TRBD1
abundance: -
j_gene: TRBJ1-2

CDR3nt: TGTGCCAGCAGTTACTCTGGGGTCGGGACCAAAAACATTCAGTACTTC
CDR3aa: CASSYSGVGTKNIQYF
v_gene: TRBV6-5
d_gene: -
abundance: many
j_gene: TRBJ2-4

CDR3nt: TGCGCCAGCAATCCCCAAGGGAACACTGAAGCTTTCTTT
CDR3aa: CASNPQGNTEAFF
v_gene: TRBV5-1
d_gene: -
abundance: few
j_gene: TRBJ1-1

CDR3nt: TGTGCCAGCAGCCCTACGGGGTGGGACTATGGCTACACCTTC
CDR3aa: CASSPTGWDYGYTF
v_gene: TRBV7-3
d_gene: -
abundance: -
j_gene: TRBJ1-2

CDR3nt: TGCAGTGCTAGAGATAGGGGCAGCTCCTATAATTCACCCCTCCACTTT
CDR3aa: CSARDRGSSYNSPLHF
v_gene: TRBV20-1
d_gene: -
abundance: few
j_gene: TRBJ1-6